These 10 T cell receptor beta chains were all obtained from the same sample, sequenced in a study of blood T cell repertoires in COVID-19. Sequencing used immunoSEQ multiplex PCR; TCRdb keeps in-frame clones, though not all of them. In the table there are some 120,000 clones, roughly 80% of which are singletons. Sequencing was done on a sample of peripheral blood. Receptors were obtained from a man aged 70 or older with acute or convalescent COVID-19.

The genes are TRBV6-6 and TRBJ2-3; 8 nucleotides match TRBD1. V lost 6 bases to trimming and J lost 5 bases; unmatched junction nucleotides: 7. The CDR3 extends over 14 amino acids. Germline CDR1 and CDR2: MNHNY and SVGAGI (reference sequence). CDR3 in DNA: TGTGCCAGCAGGCCCGGACAGGGAATAGATACGCAGTATTTT. This translates into CASRPGQGIDTQYF.

The J gene is TRBJ1-2, the V gene TRBV6-5, with D perhaps TRBD1 (6 bases). There are 13 residues in the CDR3. The germline CDR1 and CDR2 sequences are MNHEY and SVGAGI. The V and J ends lost 4 bases and 6 bases respectively, with 12 bases between them. The CDR3 loop is CASSLGAGDGYTF. Here the CDR3 DNA reads TGTGCCAGCAGTTTGGGGGCGGGGGATGGCTACACCTTC.

The chain is built from TRBV12-3 or TRBV12-4 and TRBJ1-2, with D unresolved. V dropped 5 bases and J dropped 7 bases, with 11 bases sitting between them. The CDR3 runs 12 residues. CDR3 nucleotide sequence: TGTGCCAGCAGTGGAATCCAGGTTGGCTACACCTTC. This translates into CASSGIQVGYTF.

For the CDR3, the DNA is TGTGCCAGCAGTAACCCAGGGGATGGAGATGAAAAACTGTTTTTT. It is translated as CASSNPGDGDEKLFF. The rearrangement joins TRBV6-5 to TRBJ1-4, with D tentatively TRBD1 (6 bases). The CDR3 sequence is 15 residues long. The germline gives CDR1 MNHEY, CDR2 SVGAGI. Trimming left V 5 bases short and J 6 bases short, with 16 bases between.

The chain employs TRBV29-1 and TRBJ2-5, with a possible D match to TRBD2 (6 bases). The CDR3 runs to 14 residues. V lost 3 bases, J lost 1 base, and 12 bases lay in between. In germline, CDR1 is SQVTM, CDR2 ANQGSEA. DNA of the CDR3: TGCAGCGTTGAGGTCGGGGGAGGCCAAGAGACCCAGTACTTC. Translated, it gives CSVEVGGGQETQYF.

The chain links TRBV28 to TRBJ2-1, with D unclear. In germline, CDR1 is MDHEN, CDR2 SYDVKM. The V gene lost 4 bases and the J gene lost 6 bases, with 4 bases spanning the gap. This CDR3 has 11 residues. For the CDR3, the DNA is TGTGCCAGCAGTTCGTTCAATGAGCAGTTCTTC. Its translation is CASSSFNEQFF.

V gene TRBV18 combines with J gene TRBJ2-5; 9 bases match TRBD2. This CDR3 spans 14 amino acids. Germline CDR1 reads KGHSH; CDR2 reads LQKENI. The trim removed 3 bases at V and 5 bases at J, leaving 4 bases unmatched. Here the CDR3 reads CASSPGLAPETQYF. The CDR3 region has the DNA TGTGCCAGCTCACCGGGACTAGCTCCGGAGACCCAGTACTTC.

The chain recombines TRBV20-1 with TRBJ2-5; D ambiguous. This CDR3 is 10 amino acids long. Trimming removed 5 bases at V and 3 bases at J, with 4 bases between. Germline loops: CDR1 DFQATT, CDR2 SNEGSKA (reference sequence). As DNA, the CDR3 is TGCAGTGCTCTCGAAGAGACCCAGTACTTC. Translated: CSALEETQYF.

The V and J genes are TRBV2 and TRBJ2-1, with D unclear. The V gene's germline CDR1 is SNHLY and CDR2 FYNNEI. The CDR3 length is 11 residues. Trimming left V 2 bases short and J 15 bases short, with 11 bases between. CDR3 in amino acids: CASSEMVRVFF. CDR3 bases: TGTGCCAGCAGTGAAATGGTTCGGGTGTTCTTC.

This rearrangement joins TRBV28 to TRBJ2-2; 10 nucleotides match TRBD1. Unmatched junction bases numbered 10, after V lost 6 bases and J lost 6 bases. Germline CDR1 and CDR2: MDHEN and SYDVKM. The CDR3 runs 16 residues. In DNA form, the CDR3 reads TGTGCCAGCAGCTCGACGGGACAGGGGCTATCCGGGGAGCTGTTTTTT. It codes for CASSSTGQGLSGELFF. Looking up the rest from reference TRBV28 and TRBJ2-2 gives the full variable domain: DVKVTQSSRYLVKRTGEKVFLECVQDMDHENMFWYRQDPGLGLRLIYFSYDVKMKEKGDIPEGYSVSREKKERFSLILESASTNQTSMYLCASSSTGQGLSGELFFGEGSRLTVL.